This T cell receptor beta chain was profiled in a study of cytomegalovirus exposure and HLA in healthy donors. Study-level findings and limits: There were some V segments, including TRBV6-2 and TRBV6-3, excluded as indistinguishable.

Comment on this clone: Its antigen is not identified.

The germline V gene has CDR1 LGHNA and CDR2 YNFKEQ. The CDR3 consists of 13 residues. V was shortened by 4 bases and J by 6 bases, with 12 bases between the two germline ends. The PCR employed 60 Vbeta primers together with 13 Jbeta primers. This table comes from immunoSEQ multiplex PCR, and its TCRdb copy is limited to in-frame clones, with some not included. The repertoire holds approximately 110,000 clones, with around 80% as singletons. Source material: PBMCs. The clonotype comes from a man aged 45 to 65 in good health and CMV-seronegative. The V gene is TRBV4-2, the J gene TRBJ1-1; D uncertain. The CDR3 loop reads CASSPSGVPEAFF. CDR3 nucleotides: TGTGCCAGCAGCCCGTCCGGGGTCCCTGAAGCTTTCTTT.